The entry below gives a single T cell receptor (beta chain) sequence along with its context. The antigen remains undetermined. This sample is part of a study of T cell responses to AZD1222 COVID-19 vaccine. Findings of the study overall: The donor cohort was predominantly white British with a female majority, and clonal diversity may have been underestimated. After the peak T cell response, and only then, were repertoires sampled.

Germline V CDR1 and CDR2: SNHLY, FYNNEI. The trim removed 4 bases at V and 8 bases at J, leaving 6 bases unmatched. The CDR3 has 13 amino acids. Sequencing used immunoSEQ multiplex PCR; TCRdb keeps in-frame clones, though not all of them. The repertoire consists of roughly 260,000 clones, with roughly 93% occurring once and the leading ten covering 0.55%. The TCR originated in an adult in good health. The source material was peripheral blood, sampled on day 0 of AZD1222 vaccination. The chain combines TRBV2 with TRBJ1-2; 8 nucleotides line up with TRBD1. CDR3: CASSVDRAWGYTF. DNA of the CDR3: TGTGCCAGCAGTGTGGACAGGGCGTGGGGCTACACCTTC.